This TCR beta chain was profiled in a study of beta chain features in type 1 diabetes. At the level of the study: Analysis included 107,917,701 sorted cells drawn from all samples.

Comment on this clone: The antigen is undetermined.

Sorted cells reached over 95% purity in every population. Findings and caveats of the study: TCRB CDR3s were moderately but significantly shorter in Type 1 diabetes patients in all four CD4+ subsets.

The investigators reverse transcribed all of the isolated RNA, so they sequenced expressed TCRB transcripts. Libraries were prepared by immunoSEQ multiplex PCR; TCRdb keeps only in-frame clonotypes and omits some of them. The data show under 300,000 clones, with about 23% seen just once and about 0.011% held by the top ten. Sequencing used naive CD4+ T cells from blood. The receptor comes from a woman aged 25-40 years with type 1 diabetes.

This CDR3 is CASSLGPTSGNTGELFF. The CDR3 DNA reads TGTGCCAGCAGCTTAGGACCAACTAGCGGAAACACCGGGGAGCTGTTTTTT. The chain joins TRBV5-4 to TRBJ2-2, with TRBD2 matching 8 bases. Trimming removed 2 bases from V and 2 bases from J; junction bases left unmatched: 8. There are 17 residues in the CDR3. Germline V gene lookup returns CDR1 SGHNT and CDR2 YYREEE (reference sequence). Combining the CDR3 with reference TRBV5-4 and TRBJ2-2 gives the whole variable domain ETGVTQSPTHLIKTRGQQVTLRCSSQSGHNTVSWYQQALGQGPQFIFQYYREEENGRGNFPPRFSGLQFPNYSSELNVNALELDDSALYLCASSLGPTSGNTGELFFGEGSRLTVL.